This TCR beta chain was recovered during a study of Graves' ophthalmopathy and Graves' hyperthyroidism. A remark on this clonotype: Its antigen is undetermined.

The V gene lost 0 bases and the J gene lost 0 bases, with 17 bases spanning the gap. This CDR3 region has 18 residues. CDR1 is MNHEY, CDR2 SVGEGT, per germline. Aged 18 to 65, hyperthyroidism patients had been newly diagnosed, with under 2 months' duration. Uncontrolled infections, other autoimmune diseases, pregnancy or lactation barred patients from enrollment. Whole-study results and caveats: Discrimination between ophthalmopathy and stable hyperthyroidism by a 13-signature model showed 87.88% sensitivity and about 81% specificity.

Using RNA transcripts, the TCR beta CDR3 regions were amplified. Amplification began with first-round RT-PCR using HTBI primers, then second-round multiplex PCR was performed. One entry per CDR3 protein, called by TCRdb with MiXCR from the multiplex PCR reads. The sample yields more than 300,000 distinct CDR3 sequences, approximately 18% seen once. The J gene is TRBJ1-1, the V gene TRBV6-2 or TRBV6-3; tentatively, D is TRBD1 (5 bases). Sequences were obtained from peripheral blood. This clonotype was obtained from an adult woman with stable Graves' hyperthyroidism. The CDR3 region is CASSYSSRAYTMNTEAFF. In DNA form, the CDR3 reads TGTGCCAGCAGTTACTCGAGCAGGGCTTATACTATGAACACTGAAGCTTTCTTT.